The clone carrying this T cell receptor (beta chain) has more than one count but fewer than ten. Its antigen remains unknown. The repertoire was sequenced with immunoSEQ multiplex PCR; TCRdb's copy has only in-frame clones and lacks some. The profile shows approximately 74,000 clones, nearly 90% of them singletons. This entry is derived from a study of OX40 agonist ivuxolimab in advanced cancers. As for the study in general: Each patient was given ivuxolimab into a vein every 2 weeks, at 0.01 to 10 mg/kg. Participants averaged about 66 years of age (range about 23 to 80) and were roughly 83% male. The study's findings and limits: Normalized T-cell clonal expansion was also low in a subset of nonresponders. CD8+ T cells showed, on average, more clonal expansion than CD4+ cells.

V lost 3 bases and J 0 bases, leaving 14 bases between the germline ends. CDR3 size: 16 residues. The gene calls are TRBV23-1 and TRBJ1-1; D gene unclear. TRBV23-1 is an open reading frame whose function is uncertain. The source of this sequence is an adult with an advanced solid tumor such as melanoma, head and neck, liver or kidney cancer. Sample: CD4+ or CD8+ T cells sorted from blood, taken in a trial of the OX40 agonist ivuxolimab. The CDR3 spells CASSHLEVSLNTEAFF. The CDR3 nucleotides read TGCGCCAGCAGTCACTTGGAAGTCAGCCTGAACACTGAAGCTTTCTTT.